This T cell receptor (beta chain) was found in a study of shared clonotypes between healthy human individuals (dated by TCRdb to about 2020). As for the study more broadly: Three men and a couple of women, aged 18 to 49 years, made up the cohort. Blood TCR repertoires of about five healthy adults were deeply sequenced to estimate repertoire size and the extent of clonotype sharing between individuals. Different laboratories and diverse techniques were used to prepare libraries and sequence TCR repertoires, to increase sequencing depth and limit assay-specific biases. Between about 0.94 and 8.9 billion PBMCs per donor were obtained by leukapheresis.

V lost 1 base and J lost 4 bases; the stretch between them is 10 bases long. From a lookup of the germline V gene (reference sequence), CDR1 and CDR2 are SEHNR and FQNEAQ. Counted from cysteine to phenylalanine, this CDR3 has 14 amino acids. Just CDR3 DNA is preserved here, 42 bases in frame from base 1. TCR CDR3 regions were amplified from genomic DNA by multiplex PCR using the deep immunoSEQ assay. Extracted genomic DNA from each cell subset was distributed evenly across all wells of several immunoSEQ 96-well plates, and each plate was treated as a replicate. For unsorted PBMC, around 310 ng of genomic DNA, equivalent to about 30,000 T cell genomes, went into each replicate PCR. Ten immunoSEQ deep assay plates were used to sequence unsorted PBMC genomic DNA. Purified libraries were quantified with a Qubit 3.0 fluorometer, sized on a Bioanalyzer 2100, and re-quantified with the KAPA Library Quantification kit. Every immunoSEQ 96-well plate was sequenced on a separate single-read 150-cycle Illumina NextSeq 550 flow cell. On the authors' methods: The immunoSEQ output contained only junctional sequences without quality scores, so filtering could not match that applied to full-length reads. Sequences were annotated with PyIR, a Python wrapper for IgBLAST v1.9, and V/J genes and CDR3 were assigned using IMGT germline references. Reads with weak V/J assignments (E-value above 1e-6), missing CDR3, stop codons, out-of-frame junctions, or ambiguous translated residues were removed. A V3J clonotype was defined by an identical inferred V gene, J gene, and CDR3 amino acid sequence. The percentage overlap between two repertoires was calculated by dividing the number of shared unique clonotypes by the size of the smaller repertoire. RTK rarefaction, the Chao1 estimator, and Recon v2.1 estimates of unobserved clonotypes were used to assess repertoire richness. As stored in TCRdb, this immuneACCESS dataset retains in-frame rearrangements with V and J assigned. A fraction of the clones does not appear; measured against another copy, unresolved V genes explain less than half of the discrepancy, and the remainder lacks a known reason. For V, J and clone size, that table is used; D and trimming come from the DNA. In this sample the table shows about half a million clones, 75% to 80% of which occur a single time. The ten most abundant clones make up around 13% of the sample.

Points the paper makes about the study in general: Sampling was restricted to blood, and TCR repertoires in tissues likely differ from the TCR repertoires found in blood. Because the study included only a small number of donors, the genetic and exposure-history diversity represented was limited. Pairwise subsampling indicated that sequencing depth was expected to affect the degree of clonotype sharing among donors.

Healthy HIV-negative adults with no recently reported acute infections or vaccinations were included as donors. Every donor was a Caucasian adult residing in Nashville, Tennessee, USA. For unsorted samples, 75 million to 90 million PBMCs were counted and genomic DNA was extracted with the QIAamp DNA Blood Mini kit. Blood was obtained by leukapheresis, after which PBMCs were separated by Ficoll-Histopaque density gradient centrifugation and cryopreserved in liquid nitrogen vapor phase. This clone was recorded only once. Its recognized antigen is unknown. There are no base qualities to consult, and no much larger clone falls within one base. Different DNA sequences within this sample yield the same CDR3.

The specimen was PBMCs. Recombination linked TRBV7-9 to TRBJ1-1; perhaps TRBD1 is the D gene, with 5 bases matching. The sequence derives from a woman between 40 and 50 years old in good health. Some clones in this sample may be carry-over from other donors' samples. The CDR3 has the sequence CASSLEGSGTEAFF. DNA sequence: TGTGCCAGCAGCTTAGAGGGGAGTGGCACTGAAGCTTTCTTT.